The 3 T cell receptor beta chains below come from one sample, sequenced in a study of T cells after yellow fever vaccination. TCRdb independently ran MiXCR on the 5' RACE reads; one entry per CDR3 protein. The sample consists of about 510,000 distinct CDR3 sequences, about a fifth of them appearing once. This sample comprised PBMCs, obtained 21 days after the first yellow fever vaccination. The receptors come from a man between 18 and 35 years old who received the YFV17D yellow fever vaccine.

This sequence joins TRBV9 and TRBJ2-1, with D possibly TRBD1 on 6 matching bases. Germline loops: CDR1 SGDLS, CDR2 YYNGEE. The CDR3 is 16 residues long. V was trimmed by 0 bases and J by 9 bases, leaving 19 bases between them. The CDR3 nucleotides are TGTGCCAGCAGCGTAGTGGGTACAGGGCCAGCGGTTGAGCAGTTCTTC. This sequence encodes CASSVVGTGPAVEQFF.

Note on this clonotype: The CDR3 does not end in the conserved phenylalanine or tryptophan, so this is likely a read error. This chain connects TRBV9 to TRBJ2-1, with D unclear. The CDR3 covers 15 residues. V shed 0 bases and J shed 7 bases, with 14 bases lying between them. Germline V gives CDR1 SGDLS, CDR2 YYNGEE. Here the CDR3 reads CASSVVPALANEQFI. The CDR3 DNA sequence: TGTGCCAGCAGCGTAGTTCCGGCCCTCGCGAATGAGCAGTTCATC.

The V gene is TRBV7-2, the J gene TRBJ1-5; D gene ambiguous. Germline CDR1 SGHTA, CDR2 FQGNSA. The germline V and J ends were trimmed by 0 bases and 3 bases, with 3 bases remaining between them. The CDR3 totals 13 residues. In DNA, the CDR3 is TGTGCCAGCAGCTTAGCTACCAATCAGCCCCAGCATTTT. Translated: CASSLATNQPQHF.